The entry that follows covers one TCR beta chain sequence. This sample is part of a study of blood T cell repertoires in COVID-19. Looking at the study overall: Spain, Italy and the United States supplied samples that represented acute and convalescent COVID-19. The cDNA or gDNA used as material had been derived from T cells, B-cell-depleted T cells, or PBMCs.

Original handling: Amplification of reference gene primers was used by the study to estimate nucleated cell counts. Libraries were prepared by immunoSEQ multiplex PCR; TCRdb keeps only in-frame clonotypes and omits some of them. D and trimming come from the DNA, and the V and J calls and clone size come from that table. The sample includes under 100,000 clones, 80% to 90% of them seen just once. CDR1 and CDR2 (germline): MNHEY, SMNVEV (reference sequence). After removal of 5 bases from V and 2 bases from J, the junction contained 9 bases not matched to a gene. The CDR3 contains 16 residues. The receptor was isolated from a man aged 45-60 years with acute or convalescent COVID-19. The chain uses TRBV27 and TRBJ1-2; TRBD1 matches 9 bases. Source material: peripheral blood. This CDR3 reads CASSPTGTGRNYGYTF. In DNA form, the CDR3 reads TGTGCCAGCAGTCCCACCGGGACAGGGAGGAACTATGGCTACACCTTC.